This T cell receptor (beta chain) stems from a study of patients and donors after allogeneic stem cell transplantation. V trimming: 10 bases; J trimming: 2 bases; junction bases outside the gene matches: 6. The CDR3 runs to 13 residues. The germline CDR1 and CDR2 sequences are SGHNT and YENEEA. TCRdb redid the calling of the RT-PCR reads with MiXCR, one entry per CDR3 protein. The sample gives about 26,000 distinct CDR3 sequences, around 7.9% of which show up once; about half is in the top ten. This TCR was sampled from a human donor who was either an allogeneic HSCT recipient or a stem cell or donor lymphocyte infusion donor (not recorded which). It is not recorded whose cells these are; they may come from a transplant donor. The chain has TRBV11-3 and TRBJ2-3; TRBD1 agrees at 7 bases. The source material was blood, either unsorted or a sorted T cell fraction (not recorded which). CDR3 DNA: TGTGCCAAGAGGGGGACAGACACAGATACGCAGTATTTT. It specifies CAKRGTDTDTQYF.